The clone carrying this TCR beta chain was detected many times. Germline-derived CDR1 and CDR2 are MNHEY and SVGAGI. The CDR3 spans 15 residues. V lost 0 bases and J 2 bases, leaving 5 bases between the germline ends. TCRdb re-analysed the 5' RACE reads in MiXCR, keeping a single row per CDR3 protein. This sample carries some 38,000 distinct CDR3 sequences, about 4.8% of them seen once, and the ten largest clones take around 9%. The data were obtained in a study of neurological immune-mediated disorders. Libraries from sorted cells used roughly 1 million T cells (CD4+ or CD8+). The chain has TRBV6-5 and TRBJ2-6; no definite D call. The sequence came from a man aged 18 to 30 in good health. What was sequenced was CD4+ T cells from blood. Here the CDR3 DNA reads TGTGCCAGCAGTTACTCAAGGCCTGGGGCCAACGTCCTGACTTTC. This sequence encodes CASSYSRPGANVLTF.